The text below deals with one T cell receptor (beta chain). This sample is part of a study of OX40 agonist ivuxolimab in advanced cancers. Study summary: It was ivuxolimab, an agonistic anti-OX40 (CD134) antibody, that patients were treated with. Three patients got partial responses; one had hepatocellular carcinoma and two had cutaneous melanoma.

Germline V gives CDR1 MGHRA, CDR2 YSYEKL. The CDR3 is 13 residues long. The V and J ends lost 1 base and 4 bases respectively, with 7 bases between them. Patients with a history of autoimmune disease or on systemic immunosuppression were excluded. Sequencing used immunoSEQ multiplex PCR; TCRdb keeps in-frame clones, though not all of them. The table includes some 150,000 clones, 90% detected once. Sequenced material: CD4+ or CD8+ T cells sorted from blood, taken in a trial of the OX40 agonist ivuxolimab. The receptor comes from an adult with an advanced solid tumor such as melanoma, head and neck, liver or kidney cancer. The chain recombines TRBV4-1 with TRBJ1-1; D remains unclear. CDR3 sequence (DNA): TGCGCCAGCAGCCAAGGTGACCGCACTGAAGCTTTCTTT. Its translation: CASSQGDRTEAFF.